This T cell receptor beta chain was sequenced in a study of shared T cell receptors in the human thymus. CDR1 and CDR2 (germline): LGHNT, FRNRAP. This CDR3 contains 13 residues. The ends were cut back, 6 bases at V and 1 base at J, with 7 bases in the middle. Repertoires were generated with immunoSEQ multiplex PCR, while TCRdb's copy carries only in-frame clones and drops some. The data contain some 720,000 clones, 88% of them singletons. This sample was shared with a second study, whose subject was human thymus T cells. That paper states: Obtained as resections during corrective heart surgery, the thymus tissue was then studied.

The clonotype comes from a boy under three years old with a congenital heart defect. The sample consisted of thymocytes. The chain uses TRBV12-5 and TRBJ1-5; D remains ambiguous. CDR3 in amino acids: CASGLGSNQPQHF. In nucleotides, the CDR3 is TGTGCTAGTGGCCTCGGGAGCAATCAGCCCCAGCATTTT.